These 12 T cell receptor beta chains were all obtained from the same sample, sequenced in a study of shared clonotypes between healthy human individuals. Assay: immunoSEQ multiplex PCR; the TCRdb copy retains only in-frame clones and omits some. The table has hundreds of thousands of clones, approximately 79% seen once. Sequencing used memory CD4+ T cells sorted from blood. Sample subset: CD45RA-negative fraction. The receptors stem from a woman in her thirties in good health.

The rearrangement uses TRBV19 and TRBJ2-7; the D gene is possibly TRBD2 (5 bases). This CDR3 has 13 residues. Trimming took off 4 bases at V and 7 bases at J, with 14 bases between the two ends. Germline V gives CDR1 LNHDA, CDR2 SQIVND (reference sequence). This CDR3 reads CASSTDVGVEQYF. In nucleotides, the CDR3 is TGTGCCAGTAGTACAGACGTGGGAGTTGAGCAGTACTTC.

The CDR3 DNA follows: TGTGCCAGTAGTATTCGCAGGGGGTTTGACGGCTACACCTTC. Translating it yields CASSIRRGFDGYTF. The chain recombines TRBV19 with TRBJ1-2, with 7 bases fitting TRBD1. This CDR3 comprises 14 residues. V gave up 3 bases and J gave up 8 bases; unmatched junction bases: 9. Germline assignment: CDR1 LNHDA and CDR2 SQIVND (reference sequence).

CDR3 in DNA: TGTGCCAGCAGCTTCCCCGACGCAAGATTCGCCAATGAGCAGTTCTTC. It specifies CASSFPDARFANEQFF. This chain uses TRBV11-2 with TRBJ2-1; D is undetermined. The CDR3 sequence is 16 residues long. V lost 3 bases, J lost 6 bases, and 18 bases lay in between. The germline CDR1 and CDR2 sequences are SGHAT and FQNNGV.

V is TRBV5-4 and J is TRBJ2-7; D gene unclear. Germline CDR1 SGHNT, CDR2 YYREEE (reference sequence). This CDR3 is 14 amino acids long. Trimming shortened V by 2 bases and J by 5 bases, and 14 bases separated the two germline ends. CDR3 residues: CASSFLGHGDEQYF. The CDR3, as DNA: TGTGCCAGCAGCTTTTTGGGCCATGGGGACGAGCAGTACTTC.

The V gene is TRBV11-2, the J gene TRBJ2-1; tentatively, D is TRBD2 (6 bases). The germline gives CDR1 SGHAT, CDR2 FQNNGV. The length of the CDR3 is 13 residues. Trimming cost V 10 bases and J 8 bases, with 18 bases left between them. CDR3 sequence reads: CAIGGMGGDEQFF. CDR3 nucleotides: TGTGCCATCGGCGGGATGGGTGGGGATGAGCAGTTCTTC.

The chain links TRBV15 to TRBJ2-1, with 9 bases fitting TRBD1. Germline lookup yields CDR1 LNHNV and CDR2 YYDKDF (reference sequence). J gave up 7 bases and V 2 bases, and 6 bases lay outside the gene matches. The CDR3 is made up of 15 amino acids. The CDR3 DNA is TGTGCCACCAGCAGACCGGGACAGGGTTTGAATGAGCAGTTCTTC. It specifies CATSRPGQGLNEQFF.

The chain has TRBV6-1 and TRBJ2-3; 9 bases align to TRBD1. J gave up 10 bases and V 2 bases, and 13 bases lay outside the gene matches. The CDR3 extends over 16 amino acids. Germline CDR1 and CDR2: MNHNS and SASEGT. Here the CDR3 DNA reads TGTGCCAGCAGTGAAATTCCGGGACAGGGAGCCCTATCGCAGTATTTT. Translation gives CASSEIPGQGALSQYF.

The J gene is TRBJ1-5, the V gene TRBV2; TRBD1 might be the D (5 bases). From germline, CDR1 is SNHLY and CDR2 FYNNEI. V was pared by 9 bases and J by 1 base, with 16 bases between. The CDR3 consists of 15 residues. CDR3 protein: CASGVGTHSNQPQHF. The CDR3 DNA reads TGTGCCAGTGGGGTGGGGACGCACAGCAATCAGCCCCAGCATTTT.

This clone has a handful of counts. The chain links TRBV11-2 to TRBJ2-7; D is undetermined. This CDR3 comprises 14 residues. Germline loops: CDR1 SGHAT, CDR2 FQNNGV. The ends were cut back, 1 base at V and 6 bases at J, with 13 bases in the middle. CDR3 in amino acids: CASSLGGLGREQYF. As DNA, the CDR3 is TGTGCCAGCAGCTTAGGGGGATTAGGTCGCGAGCAGTACTTC.

The rearrangement joins TRBV7-2 to TRBJ1-2, with D possibly matching TRBD1 (5 bases). The CDR3 loop spans 14 amino acids. V dropped 5 bases and J dropped 2 bases, with 12 bases sitting between them. Germline assignment: CDR1 SGHTA and CDR2 FQGNSA. CDR3 residues: CASSTYQGNYGYTF. The CDR3 coding sequence is TGTGCCAGCAGCACCTATCAGGGCAACTATGGCTACACCTTC.

In DNA, the CDR3 is TGTGCCAGCAGTTTAAGGCAGGGCAGGAATTCACCCCTCCACTTT. Amino acids: CASSLRQGRNSPLHF. V is TRBV27 and J is TRBJ1-6; D might be TRBD1 (5 bases). Germline V gene data show CDR1 as MNHEY and CDR2 as SMNVEV (reference sequence). The V end was cut by 2 bases, the J end by 7 bases, with 12 bases between. This CDR3 has 15 residues.

This clone was seen more than once but under ten times. The chain carries TRBV30 and TRBJ2-1; D unclear. Trimming stripped 0 bases from V and 4 bases from J, with 10 bases between. Germline CDR1 reads GTSNPN; CDR2 reads SVGIG (reference sequence). There are 14 residues in the CDR3. CDR3 region: CAWSVRVAYNEQFF. The DNA of the CDR3 is TGTGCCTGGAGTGTCAGAGTCGCATACAATGAGCAGTTCTTC.